One sample yielded the 11 T cell receptor beta chains listed below, sequenced in a study of blood T cell repertoires in COVID-19. Profiling relied on immunoSEQ multiplex PCR, and the TCRdb table lists in-frame clones only, not all of them. Here the sample spans tens of thousands of clones, 73% being singletons. What was sequenced was peripheral blood. The source of these receptors is a man aged 80 or over with acute or convalescent COVID-19.

The V and J genes are TRBV7-7 and TRBJ2-5; maybe TRBD1 (6 bases). V was pared by 0 bases and J by 2 bases, with 7 bases between. The CDR3 is 14 residues long. Germline-derived CDR1 and CDR2 are SSHAT and FNYEAQ (reference sequence). This CDR3 reads CASSLAGTQETQYF. In DNA form, the CDR3 reads TGTGCCAGCAGCTTAGCCGGGACACAAGAGACCCAGTACTTC. Filled out from reference TRBV7-7 and TRBJ2-5, the complete variable domain reads GAGVSQSPRYKVTKRGQDVTLRCDPISSHATLYWYQQALGQGPEFLTYFNYEAQPDKSGLPSDRFSAERPEGSISTLTIQRTEQRDSAMYRCASSLAGTQETQYFGPGTRLLVL.

The chain recombines TRBV7-9 with TRBJ2-7, with 7 bases matching TRBD1. Germline trimming cut 6 bases from V and 3 bases from J; bases unmatched to any gene: 8. There are 14 residues in the CDR3. Looked up from germline, CDR1 is SEHNR and CDR2 is FQNEAQ (reference sequence). The CDR3 DNA follows: TGTGCCAGCAGTCAAGGGGGCAGGGGCTACGAGCAGTACTTC. Translation: CASSQGGRGYEQYF.

This chain joins TRBV7-2 and TRBJ2-2, with 10 bases aligning to TRBD1. Germline values: CDR1 SGHTA, CDR2 FQGNSA. V was pared by 4 bases and J by 7 bases, with 6 bases of the junction left unmatched. The length of the CDR3 is 15 residues. The CDR3 DNA reads as TGTGCCAGCAGCTCCCGGACAGGGGGGAACGGGGAGCTGTTTTTT. Translated, it gives CASSSRTGGNGELFF.

The chain is built from TRBV18 and TRBJ2-5, with D unresolved. The CDR3 totals 13 residues. Trimming left V 5 bases short and J 1 base short, with 8 bases between. In germline, CDR1 is KGHSH, CDR2 LQKENI. CDR3 bases: TGTGCCAGCTCAGTTCGGGTCCAAGAGACCCAGTACTTC. Protein: CASSVRVQETQYF.

The rearrangement uses TRBV28 and TRBJ1-5; D remains ambiguous. Germline V CDR1 and CDR2: MDHEN, SYDVKM. V lost 2 bases and J lost 0, with 8 bases in between. The CDR3 is 15 residues long. The CDR3, as DNA: TGTGCCAGCAGTTTACCCGGTTATAGCAATCAGCCCCAGCATTTT. Amino acids: CASSLPGYSNQPQHF.

About this clone: This may be a read error, as it is one base from a much larger clone. This chain uses TRBV28 with TRBJ2-7; perhaps TRBD2 as D (6 bases). CDR3 length equals 15 residues. The ends were cut back, 2 bases at V and 0 bases at J, with 11 bases in the middle. CDR1 is MDHEN and CDR2 is SYDVKM in the germline V gene. The CDR3 DNA sequence: TGTGCCAGCAGTTTACGGCGGGGTAGCTCCTACGAGCAGTACTTC. This translates into CASSLRRGSSYEQYF.

This CDR3 is CASSPSRDREGYTF. The CDR3, as DNA: TGTGCCAGCAGCCCAAGCCGGGACCGGGAGGGCTACACCTTC. The V and J genes are TRBV3-1 (or the pseudogene TRBV3-2) and TRBJ1-2; D perhaps matches TRBD1 (5 bases). From germline, CDR1 is LGHDT and CDR2 YNNKEL (reference sequence). The ends were cut back, 4 bases at V and 8 bases at J, with 17 bases in the middle. This CDR3 is built from 14 residues.

This clone showed up just once. The chain carries TRBV6-5 and TRBJ1-3; 8 bases map to TRBD1. CDR1 and CDR2 from the germline V gene are MNHEY and SVGAGI. The junction had 7 bases not matched to a gene; V was cut back by 11 bases and J by 4 bases. The CDR3 has 13 amino acids. The CDR3 bases are TGTGCCGCCACGGCAGGGGGCGGAAACACCATATATTTT. It encodes CAATAGGGNTIYF.

The CDR3 sequence: CASSVGGHTDTQYF. In DNA, the CDR3 is TGTGCCAGCAGCGTGGGGGGGCACACAGATACGCAGTATTTT. The chain couples TRBV9 to TRBJ2-3; D might be TRBD2 (7 bases). CDR3 length: 14 amino acids. Trimming pared 2 bases from V and 2 bases from J, leaving 9 bases between. Germline CDR1 is SGDLS and CDR2 is YYNGEE.

The chain employs TRBV19 and TRBJ1-5, with 7 positions matching TRBD1. V lost 0 bases, J lost 0 bases, and 11 bases stayed unmatched. CDR1 and CDR2 (germline): LNHDA, SQIVND (reference sequence). The CDR3 totals 19 residues. CDR3 nucleotides: TGTGCCAGTAGTATAGATATCGGGACAGTCTCCTATAGCAATCAGCCCCAGCATTTT. Protein product: CASSIDIGTVSYSNQPQHF.

The gene calls are TRBV27 and TRBJ1-3, with D perhaps matching TRBD1 (5 bases). Trimming shortened V by 6 bases and J by 3 bases, and 18 bases separated the two germline ends. The length of the CDR3 is 16 residues. Germline assignment: CDR1 MNHEY and CDR2 SMNVEV (reference sequence). In DNA form, the CDR3 reads TGTGCCAGCAGAGCCTTGGGGCTCGTAGGTGGAAACACCATATATTTT. This sequence encodes CASRALGLVGGNTIYF.